These 27 T cell receptor beta chains came from one sample sequenced in a study of prognosis after radiotherapy for stage I lung cancer. TCR beta CDR3 was amplified from genomic DNA by two-round multiplex PCR. Amplification during the initial PCR round employed primers specific to each TRBV and TRBJ gene. MiXCR was run by TCRdb on the multiplex PCR reads, yielding one entry per CDR3 protein. Here the sample spans around 30,000 distinct CDR3 sequences, around 31% being singletons. Material: PBMCs, obtained before or after stereotactic body radiation therapy (not recorded which). These receptors originate from a donor over 45 with non-small cell lung cancer.

This clonotype was counted at least ten times. The chain couples TRBV6-4 to TRBJ2-7, with D perhaps given as TRBD1 or TRBD2 (7 bases each). Germline V lookup: CDR1 MRHNA, CDR2 SNTAGT. V lost 8 bases and J 0 bases, leaving 17 bases between the germline ends. The length of the CDR3 is 15 residues. CDR3 loop: CASPQGGDPSYEQYF. The DNA of the CDR3 is TGTGCCAGCCCCCAGGGGGGGGATCCCTCCTACGAGCAGTACTTC.

Remarks on this clonotype: A clone one base away is much larger, so this may be a read error. V gene TRBV18 combines with J gene TRBJ1-3, with D unresolved. The CDR3 runs 15 residues. The germline V gene encodes CDR1 KGHSH and CDR2 LQKENI. CDR3 loop: CASSQTHKSGSTIYF. CDR3 in DNA: TGTGCCAGCTCACAGACACATAAATCTGGAAGCACCATATATTTT.

This clonotype appeared many times. This chain uses TRBV12-3 or TRBV12-4 with TRBJ2-5, with TRBD2 matching 11 bases. CDR3 length: 16 residues. V lost 4 bases to trimming and J lost 1 base; unmatched junction nucleotides: 5. CDR3: CASSSQTSGAQETQYF. CDR3 DNA sequence: TGTGCCAGCAGTTCGCAGACTAGCGGGGCCCAAGAGACCCAGTACTTC.

This clonotype was counted many times. The gene calls are TRBV4-1 and TRBJ2-7; maybe TRBD1 (5 bases). The CDR3 is 17 residues long. V shed 3 bases and J shed 3 bases, with 21 bases lying between them. Germline CDR1 reads MGHRA; CDR2 reads YSYEKL. The CDR3 region is CASSHQYPPRQIYEQYF. The CDR3, as DNA: TGCGCCAGCAGCCATCAATATCCCCCCCGACAGATCTACGAGCAGTACTTC.

At least ten counts were recorded for this clonotype. The genes are TRBV20-1 and TRBJ2-3, with D maybe TRBD2 (6 bases). The CDR3 consists of 17 residues. V was shortened by 3 bases and J by 0 bases, with 19 bases between the two germline ends. Per the germline V gene, CDR1 is DFQATT and CDR2 is SNEGSKA (reference sequence). The CDR3 reads CSARGGGAGSSTDTQYF. CDR3 coding DNA: TGCAGTGCTAGGGGCGGCGGTGCGGGAAGTAGCACAGATACGCAGTATTTT.

As regards this clonotype: One end of the junction varies from germline; a read error may be responsible. V and J are TRBV12-3 or TRBV12-4 and TRBJ2-7; D not resolved. The CDR3 length is 12 residues. This CDR3 is CASSQFRHEQYF. In nucleotides, the CDR3 is TGTGCCAGCAGTCAATTCCGGCACGAGCAATACTTC.

The chain employs TRBV27 and TRBJ1-6; D is unclear. V lost 3 bases to trimming and J lost 9 bases, with 27 bases between them. The CDR3 has 19 amino acids. Germline CDR1 MNHEY, CDR2 SMNVEV (reference sequence). The CDR3 nucleotides are TGTGCCAGCAGTTTCCATTCCATCGGACCAAATTCATGGGGTTCACCCCTCCACTTT. Residues: CASSFHSIGPNSWGSPLHF.

This clonotype was recorded only once. A far larger clone is a single base away, which makes a read error likely. For the CDR3, the DNA is TGCAGTGCTAGATCCACTAGCGGGGGCAACAATGAGCAGTACTTC. Translation gives CSARSTSGGNNEQYF. The V call is TRBV20-1, the J call TRBJ2-7, with 11 bases that match TRBD2. With V trimmed by 2 bases and J by 7 bases, 10 bases remained unmatched. The germline CDR1 and CDR2 sequences are DFQATT and SNEGSKA (reference sequence). There are 15 residues in the CDR3.

This clonotype was found many times. The rearrangement joins TRBV27 to TRBJ2-5; 7 bases match TRBD2. The CDR3 sequence is 14 residues long. Germline V lookup: CDR1 MNHEY, CDR2 SMNVEV (reference sequence). V lost 2 bases to trimming and J lost 4 bases; unmatched junction nucleotides: 4. CDR3 residues: CASSLQGGRETQYF. CDR3 sequence (DNA): TGTGCCAGCAGTTTACAGGGAGGGAGAGAGACCCAGTACTTC.

This clonotype was observed many times. The chain uses TRBV7-9 and TRBJ2-3; D remains unclear. Germline V lookup: CDR1 SEHNR, CDR2 FQNEAQ (reference sequence). V was cut by 7 bases and J by 4 bases, with 18 bases left in between. The CDR3 is 15 residues long. CDR3 DNA: TGTGCCAGCACCACGACGACCGGGTTCTCAGATACGCAGTATTTT. Translating it yields CASTTTTGFSDTQYF.

There are many counts of this clonotype. This chain links TRBV18 with TRBJ1-1; D ambiguous. Per the germline V gene, CDR1 is KGHSH and CDR2 is LQKENI. Trimming removed 2 bases at V and 5 bases at J, with 15 bases between. This CDR3 has 15 amino acids. Here the CDR3 DNA reads TGTGCCAGCTCACCAGTAACCTTAGGGAATACTGAAGCTTTCTTT. Translation gives CASSPVTLGNTEAFF.

A remark on this clonotype: A clone one base away is much larger, so this may be a read error. This rearrangement joins TRBV7-2 to TRBJ1-4; no clear D gene. Germline CDR1 and CDR2: SGHTA and FQGNSA. Trimming pared 4 bases from V and 3 bases from J, leaving 12 bases between. CDR3 size: 15 residues. In DNA form, the CDR3 reads TGTGCCAGCAGCTACCATGGGATTTCTAATGAAAAACTGTTTTTT. It yields the protein CASSYHGISNEKLFF. Filled out from reference TRBV7-2 and TRBJ1-4, the complete variable domain reads GAGVSQSPSNKVTEKGKDVELRCDPISGHTALYWYRQSLGQGLEFLIYFQGNSAPDKSGLPSDRFSAERTGGSVSTLTIQRTQQEDSAVYLCASSYHGISNEKLFFGSGTQLSVL.

This clonotype was recorded many times. This rearrangement joins TRBV30 to TRBJ1-1; D is possibly TRBD1 (5 bases). Germline CDR1 GTSNPN, CDR2 SVGIG (reference sequence). V was clipped by 0 bases and J by 8 bases, with 10 bases between them. The CDR3 is 12 residues long. The CDR3 DNA reads as TGTGCCTGGAGTGTACCGGGGGGAGAAGCTTTCTTT. Translating gives CAWSVPGGEAFF.

The chain combines TRBV19 with TRBJ2-2; the match to TRBD1 covers 8 bases. V shed 5 bases, J shed 3 bases, and the junction held 5 bases outside the gene matches. Per germline, CDR1 LNHDA and CDR2 SQIVND (reference sequence). This CDR3 region has 15 residues. The CDR3, as DNA: TGTGCCAGTAGTTCGGACAGGGTTTACACCGGGGAGCTGTTTTTT. Translating gives CASSSDRVYTGELFF. Drawing the rest from reference TRBV19 and TRBJ2-2, the complete variable domain is DGGITQSPKYLFRKEGQNVTLSCEQNLNHDAMYWYRQDPGQGLRLIYYSQIVNDFQKGDIAEGYSVSREKKESFPLTVTSAQKNPTAFYLCASSSDRVYTGELFFGEGSRLTVL.

This clonotype was detected many times. J is TRBJ1-1 and V is TRBV11-3, with 9 bases aligning to TRBD1. This CDR3 is built from 13 residues. Germline assignment: CDR1 SGHNT and CDR2 YENEEA. V was clipped by 4 bases and J by 3 bases; unmatched bases: 0. CDR3 region: CASSWDRDTEAFF. CDR3 coding DNA: TGTGCCAGCAGCTGGGACAGGGACACTGAAGCTTTCTTT.

Many counts were recorded for this clonotype. The rearrangement joins TRBV20-1 to TRBJ2-5; 11 nucleotides line up with TRBD2. This CDR3 comprises 15 residues. J lost 5 bases, V lost 2 bases, and 7 bases had no gene match. Germline values: CDR1 DFQATT, CDR2 SNEGSKA (reference sequence). CDR3 in amino acids: CSARNSGRAGETQYF. The CDR3 coding sequence is TGCAGTGCTAGAAATAGCGGGAGGGCGGGTGAGACCCAGTACTTC.

This clonotype was observed at least ten times. V and J are TRBV2 and TRBJ2-5, with TRBD2 identical over 8 bases. V dropped 6 bases and J dropped 4; count of bases not matched to a gene: 7. The germline CDR1 and CDR2 sequences are SNHLY and FYNNEI. CDR3 length: 14 residues. CDR3 sequence (DNA): TGTGCCAGCAGGCATTCAAGCGGGAGAGAGACCCAGTACTTC. This codes for CASRHSSGRETQYF.

The sample holds a few counts of this clonotype. The chain uses TRBV6-5 and TRBJ1-6; the D is unclear. Germline V gene data show CDR1 as MNHEY and CDR2 as SVGAGI. This CDR3 spans 14 amino acids. Trimming removed 2 bases from V and 17 bases from J, with 19 bases in between. The CDR3 coding sequence is TGTGCCAGCAGTTACGAGACATTGAATTCGCCCTTCCACTTT. It is translated as CASSYETLNSPFHF.

V and J are TRBV9 and TRBJ2-5; 8 nucleotides agree with TRBD2. CDR1 is SGDLS, CDR2 YYNGEE, per germline. There are 17 residues in the CDR3. Trimming removed 4 bases from V and 2 bases from J; junction bases left unmatched: 13. The CDR3 is CASSSGGASAGQETQYF. The CDR3 nucleotides are TGTGCCAGCAGCTCCGGGGGGGCTAGCGCTGGTCAAGAGACCCAGTACTTC. Combining the CDR3 with reference TRBV9 and TRBJ2-5 gives the whole variable domain DSGVTQTPKHLITATGQRVTLRCSPRSGDLSVYWYQQSLDQGLQFLIQYYNGEERAKGNILERFSAQQFPDLHSELNLSSLELGDSALYFCASSSGGASAGQETQYFGPGTRLLVL.

J is TRBJ2-3 and V is TRBV24-1, with 11 bases aligning to TRBD2. The CDR3 loop spans 16 amino acids. Trimming removed 3 bases from V and 11 bases from J; junction bases left unmatched: 12. The germline CDR1 and CDR2 sequences are KGHDR and SFDVKD. CDR3 coding DNA: TGTGCCACCAGTGATCCGGGGACTAGCGGATACTATAAGCAGTATTTT. This encodes CATSDPGTSGYYKQYF.

This clonotype occurred a few times. V gene TRBV7-8 combines with J gene TRBJ1-6; 9 bases are a match to TRBD1. The CDR3 loop spans 16 amino acids. Germline values: CDR1 SGHVS, CDR2 FQNEAQ. V lost 3 bases, J lost 3 bases, and 3 bases stayed unmatched. The CDR3 region has the DNA TGTGCCAGCAGCTTTGGGACAGGGTTCTATAATTCACCCCTCCACTTT. Translated: CASSFGTGFYNSPLHF.

This clonotype was picked up a small number of times. The V and J genes are TRBV5-4 and TRBJ2-3, with unresolved D. With 2 bases removed from V and 0 bases from J, the gap between germline ends came to 1 base. The CDR3 runs 12 residues. CDR1 is SGHNT and CDR2 is YYREEE in the germline V gene (reference sequence). The CDR3: CASSFSTDTQYF. For the CDR3, the DNA is TGTGCCAGCAGCTTTAGCACAGATACGCAGTATTTT.

This clonotype was seen many times. V gene TRBV11-2 combines with J gene TRBJ2-4; 7 nucleotides agree with TRBD2. With V trimmed by 4 bases and J by 6 bases, 0 bases remained unmatched. The CDR3 totals 12 residues. Per germline, CDR1 SGHAT and CDR2 FQNNGV. The CDR3 DNA follows: TGTGCCAGCAGCTCGGGGGGAAACATTCAGTACTTC. Protein sequence: CASSSGGNIQYF.

Turning to this clonotype: Compared with germline, one end of the junction differs, possibly owing to a read error. The chain has TRBV7-2 and TRBJ2-7; D uncertain. CDR1 SGHTA and CDR2 FQGNSA come from the germline V gene. The CDR3 contains 14 residues. The DNA for the CDR3 is TGTGCCAGCAGCTACCGGCACAGTCAGGACGAGCAGAACTTC. It is translated as CASSYRHSQDEQNF.

Concerning this clonotype: This probably arose from a read error, given a far larger clone one base away. The gene calls are TRBV6-9 and TRBJ1-4; D gene ambiguous. Germline V CDR1 and CDR2: MNHGY, SVAAGI. The CDR3 runs to 15 residues. Deletions cut 4 bases from V and 9 bases from J, with 18 bases between. The CDR3 here is CASSSPHLERQKLFF. The CDR3, as DNA: TGTGCCAGCAGTTCCCCACACCTGGAAAGACAAAAACTGTTTTTT.

The table lists this clonotype with many counts. The CDR3 DNA follows: TGTGCCAGCAGCTTAGGACTCGGGGAGCTGTTTTTT. Translating gives CASSLGLGELFF. The chain carries TRBV11-2 and TRBJ2-2; D is ambiguous. The CDR3 length is 12 residues. With 1 base removed from V and 7 bases from J, the gap between germline ends came to 4 bases. CDR1 and CDR2 from the germline V gene are SGHAT and FQNNGV.

This clonotype was seen at least ten times. This chain uses TRBV5-6 with TRBJ2-1, with D unclear. The CDR3 consists of 15 residues. Trimming removed 1 base from V and 0 bases from J, with 8 bases in between. Germline loops: CDR1 SGHDT, CDR2 YYEEEE. CDR3 nucleotide sequence: TGTGCCAGCAGCTTGCTGCGGAGCTCCTACAATGAGCAGTTCTTC. It codes for CASSLLRSSYNEQFF.